Following are 18 T cell receptor beta chains from one sample sequenced in a study of blood T cells in healthy people across ages. Then a second PCR, running roughly 7 to 11 cycles, was carried out with a sample-barcoded 5' primer and a J-beta primer mix. TCRdb re-derived calls from the 5' RACE reads in MiXCR, one entry per CDR3 protein. The sample yields some 1.5 million distinct CDR3 sequences, 28% seen once. The sample taken for sequencing was blood. The source is a woman under 40 in good health.

This clonotype was detected many times. The chain is built from TRBV12-3 or TRBV12-4 and TRBJ2-7; TRBD1 agrees at 8 bases. This CDR3 region has 15 residues. The V gene end was trimmed by 6 bases and the J gene end by 7 bases; junction bases not matched to a gene: 14. The CDR3 coding sequence is TGTGCCAGCAGAGGGGACAGGACCCGACTGGGAGAGCAGTACTTC. Protein product: CASRGDRTRLGEQYF.

With respect to this clonotype: The conserved closing phenylalanine or tryptophan is absent in this CDR3, likely reflecting a read error. V is TRBV5-1 and J is TRBJ2-1; the D gene is possibly TRBD1 (7 bases). The V gene's germline CDR1 is SGHRS and CDR2 YFSETQ. The CDR3 contains 13 residues. Trimming removed 3 bases from V and 9 bases from J, with 13 bases in between. CDR3 sequence: CASSSRRDSEQFL. In DNA form, the CDR3 reads TGCGCCAGCAGCTCACGGCGGGACAGTGAGCAGTTCTTG.

V and J are TRBV11-2 and TRBJ1-1; D remains ambiguous. The CDR3 contains 13 residues. Trimming pared 8 bases from V and 1 base from J, leaving 11 bases between. Germline lookup yields CDR1 SGHAT and CDR2 FQNNGV. CDR3 protein: CASGQPGNTEAFF. CDR3 bases: TGTGCCAGCGGCCAACCCGGGAACACTGAAGCTTTCTTT.

In its sample, this clonotype was seen many times. The chain combines TRBV14 with TRBJ2-4; weak D call: TRBD1 (5 bases). V was cut by 0 bases and J by 9 bases, with 12 bases left in between. CDR1 is SGHDN and CDR2 is FVKESK in the germline V gene. The CDR3 contains 14 residues. The CDR3 DNA sequence: TGTGCCAGCAGCCAAGACGCAGGGCAGATCATTCAGTACTTC. This codes for CASSQDAGQIIQYF.

This clonotype was recorded at least ten times. The CDR3 DNA follows: TGCAGCGTTGAAGGTCAATCCGAGCAGTACTTC. Amino acids: CSVEGQSEQYF. The rearrangement uses TRBV29-1 and TRBJ2-7, with no clear D. This CDR3 is built from 11 residues. Germline V gene sequence: CDR1 SQVTM, CDR2 ANQGSEA. The V gene lost 1 base and the J gene lost 6 bases, with 7 bases spanning the gap.

This clonotype was seen repeatedly, ten times or more. V gene TRBV12-3 or TRBV12-4 combines with J gene TRBJ1-5, with D unclear. Trimming pared 4 bases from V and 0 bases from J, leaving 7 bases between. The CDR3 runs 14 residues. The CDR3 region has the DNA TGTGCCAGCAGTTGGAGAGATAGCAATCAGCCCCAGCATTTT. Protein sequence: CASSWRDSNQPQHF.

This clonotype was seen only a few times. This chain joins TRBV24-1 and TRBJ1-2; 7 bases agree with TRBD1. The V segment lost 2 bases and the J segment 7 bases; nucleotides outside the gene matches: 12. Germline lookup yields CDR1 KGHDR and CDR2 SFDVKD. This CDR3 spans 16 amino acids. This CDR3 is CATSDSPRTGWVGYTF. CDR3 bases: TGTGCCACCAGTGATTCACCTCGGACAGGTTGGGTTGGCTACACCTTC.

This clonotype was found a few times. The rearrangement joins TRBV4-1 to TRBJ1-5; D gene ambiguous. This CDR3 region has 16 residues. V was clipped by 4 bases and J by 6 bases, with 19 bases between them. The germline V gene encodes CDR1 MGHRA and CDR2 YSYEKL. CDR3 nucleotide sequence: TGCGCCAGCAGCCGAGACGACGGGAGTGGTAGTCAGCCCCAGCATTTT. Translating it yields CASSRDDGSGSQPQHF.

V is TRBV20-1 and J is TRBJ2-5, with TRBD2 as a possible D gene (6 bases). V was trimmed by 3 bases and J by 2 bases, leaving 19 bases between them. Germline V gene sequence: CDR1 DFQATT, CDR2 SNEGSKA (reference sequence). The CDR3 sequence is 16 residues long. The CDR3 spells CSARPPSGLQQETQYF. The CDR3 nucleotides read TGCAGTGCTAGGCCACCCTCGGGACTGCAACAAGAGACCCAGTACTTC.

The V and J genes are TRBV5-5 and TRBJ2-2; tentative D call: TRBD1 (5 bases). Trimming took off 2 bases at V and 2 bases at J, with 13 bases between the two ends. CDR3 size: 16 residues. Germline V gene sequence: CDR1 SGHKS, CDR2 YYEKEE (reference sequence). The CDR3 bases are TGTGCCAGCAGCTTTGGCCAGGGAAGAAACACCGGGGAGCTGTTTTTT. Amino acids: CASSFGQGRNTGELFF.

The chain uses TRBV20-1 and TRBJ2-5; D might be TRBD2 (5 bases). V was shortened by 0 bases and J by 1 base, with 15 bases between the two germline ends. The CDR3 runs to 16 residues. Germline V lookup: CDR1 DFQATT, CDR2 SNEGSKA (reference sequence). The CDR3 region has the DNA TGCAGTGCTAGAGATCCCCAGCGGCTACTCCAAGAGACCCAGTACTTC. This codes for CSARDPQRLLQETQYF.

As concerns this clonotype: A read error may explain this, as a much larger clone is one base away. CDR3 sequence (DNA): TGCGCCAGCAGCTTGGCTTTGCCAGCTACTAGCTCCTACAATGAGCAGTTCTTC. Translation: CASSLALPATSSYNEQFF. V is TRBV5-1 and J is TRBJ2-1; tentative D call: TRBD2 (5 bases). Between the trimmed V and J ends, which lost 0 bases and 0 bases, there was a span of 16 bases. The CDR3 is 18 residues long. Germline V CDR1 and CDR2: SGHRS, YFSETQ.

A few counts support this clonotype. The CDR3 here is CASSPPLLIDTQYF. The CDR3 nucleotides read TGCGCCAGCAGCCCCCCCCTTTTGATAGATACGCAGTATTTT. The J gene is TRBJ2-3, the V gene TRBV4-1; D remains unclear. CDR1 is MGHRA and CDR2 is YSYEKL in the germline V gene. Trimming shortened V by 4 bases and J by 5 bases, and 13 bases separated the two germline ends. The CDR3 runs 14 residues.

This clonotype was found many times. J is TRBJ2-7 and V is TRBV7-6; D ambiguous. The CDR3 contains 14 residues. The germline V gene has CDR1 SGHVS and CDR2 FNYEAQ. Trimming took off 2 bases at V and 0 bases at J, with 8 bases between the two ends. The CDR3 spells CASSLSVYSYEQYF. Written as DNA, the CDR3 is TGTGCCAGCAGCTTAAGCGTTTACTCCTACGAGCAGTACTTC.

As to this clonotype: One junction end does not reproduce the germline sequence, and a read error may be involved. CDR3 DNA: TGTGCCGGCAGTCTACCGGACAGGAACAATGAGCAGTTCTTC. Amino acids: CAGSLPDRNNEQFF. This chain connects TRBV28 to TRBJ2-1; 7 positions agree with TRBD1. CDR1 and CDR2 (germline): MDHEN, SYDVKM. The CDR3 sequence is 14 residues long.

This clonotype was found a few times. The rearrangement uses TRBV11-2 and TRBJ2-7; maybe TRBD2 (5 bases). The assigned J gene may be wrong: the sequence end matches TRBJ2-5 better. The CDR3 covers 14 residues. The germline V gene encodes CDR1 SGHAT and CDR2 FQNNGV. CDR3 sequence reads: CASSPSTSGETQYF. CDR3 coding DNA: TGTGCCAGCAGCCCAAGCACATCGGGGGAGACCCAGTACTTC.

This clonotype was recorded at least ten times. The chain combines TRBV7-2 with TRBJ2-7; the D is unclear. Per the germline V gene, CDR1 is SGHTA and CDR2 is FQGNSA. The CDR3 contains 13 residues. V lost 2 bases, J lost 3 bases, and 8 bases lay in between. Here the CDR3 DNA reads TGTGCCAGCAGCTTAATCGGGCTCTACGAGCAGTACTTC. Its protein product is CASSLIGLYEQYF.

The gene calls are TRBV24-1 and TRBJ2-1; D may be TRBD2 (6 bases). The CDR3 totals 12 residues. Germline lookup yields CDR1 KGHDR and CDR2 SFDVKD. Trimming removed 9 bases from V and 3 bases from J, with 8 bases in between. CDR3 sequence (DNA): TGTGCCACCGCGGACTACTACAATGAGCAGTTCTTC. It is translated as CATADYYNEQFF.